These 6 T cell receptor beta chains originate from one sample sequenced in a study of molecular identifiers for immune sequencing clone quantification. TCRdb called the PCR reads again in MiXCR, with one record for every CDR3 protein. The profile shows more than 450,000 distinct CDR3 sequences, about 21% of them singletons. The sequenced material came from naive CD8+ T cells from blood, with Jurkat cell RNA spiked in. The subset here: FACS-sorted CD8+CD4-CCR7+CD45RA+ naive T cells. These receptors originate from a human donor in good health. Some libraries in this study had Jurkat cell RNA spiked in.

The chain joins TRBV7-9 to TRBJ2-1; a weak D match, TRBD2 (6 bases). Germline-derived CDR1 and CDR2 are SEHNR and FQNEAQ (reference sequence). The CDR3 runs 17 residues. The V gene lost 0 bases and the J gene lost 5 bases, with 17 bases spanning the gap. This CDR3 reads CASSLAPSDTENNEQFF. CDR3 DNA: TGTGCCAGCAGCTTAGCTCCTAGCGACACGGAAAACAATGAGCAGTTCTTC.

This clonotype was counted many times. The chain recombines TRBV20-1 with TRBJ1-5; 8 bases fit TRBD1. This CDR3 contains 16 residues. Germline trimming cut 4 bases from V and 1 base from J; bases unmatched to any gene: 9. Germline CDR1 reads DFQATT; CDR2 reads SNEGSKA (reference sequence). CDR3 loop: CSANAGGRPSNQPQHF. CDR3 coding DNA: TGCAGTGCTAACGCAGGGGGCCGCCCAAGCAATCAGCCCCAGCATTTT.

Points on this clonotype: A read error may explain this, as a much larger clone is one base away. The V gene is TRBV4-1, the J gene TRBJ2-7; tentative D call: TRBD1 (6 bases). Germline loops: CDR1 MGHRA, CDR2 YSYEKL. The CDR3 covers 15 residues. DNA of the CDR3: TGCGCCGGCAGCCCGACCTTGGACAGAGGCTACGAGCAGTACTTC. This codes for CAGSPTLDRGYEQYF.

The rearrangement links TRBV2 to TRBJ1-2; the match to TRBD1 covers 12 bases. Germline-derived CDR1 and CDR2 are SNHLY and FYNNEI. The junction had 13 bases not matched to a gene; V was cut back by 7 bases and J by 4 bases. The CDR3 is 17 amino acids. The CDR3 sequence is CASIEGDRGPLSYGYTF. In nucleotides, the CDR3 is TGTGCCAGCATCGAGGGGGACAGGGGGCCCTTATCCTATGGCTACACCTTC.

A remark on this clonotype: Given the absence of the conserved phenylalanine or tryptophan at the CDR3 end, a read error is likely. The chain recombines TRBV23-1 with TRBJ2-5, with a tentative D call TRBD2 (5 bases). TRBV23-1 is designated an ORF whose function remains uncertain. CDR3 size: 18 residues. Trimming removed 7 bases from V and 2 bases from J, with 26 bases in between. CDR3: CASIRNGEGGWLQETQYI. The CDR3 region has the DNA TGCGCCAGCATCCGAAATGGTGAGGGTGGGTGGCTTCAAGAGACCCAGTACATC.

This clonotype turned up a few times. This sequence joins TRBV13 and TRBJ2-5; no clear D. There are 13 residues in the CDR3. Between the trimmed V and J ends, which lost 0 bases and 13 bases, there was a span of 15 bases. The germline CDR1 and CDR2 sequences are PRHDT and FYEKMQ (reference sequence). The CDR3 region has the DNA TGTGCCAGCAGCTTAGGTTACCAGCGTGAAATGTACTTC. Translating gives CASSLGYQREMYF.